This TCR beta chain was recorded in a study of OX40 agonist ivuxolimab in advanced cancers. The overall study: A male proportion of around 86% was recorded, with mean age around 64 years and range about 20 to 90. Broader study findings: Expanded clones were, on average, more numerous among CD8+ T cells than CD4+. Circulating CD4+ and CD8+ T cells showed clonal expansion by week 6 at 0.1 to 3.0 mg/kg.

The CDR3 is 16 residues long. V lost 3 bases and J lost 0; bases outside the gene matches: 1. CDR1 is WNHNN and CDR2 is SYGVQD in the germline V gene (reference sequence). The repertoire was sequenced with immunoSEQ multiplex PCR; TCRdb's copy has only in-frame clones and lacks some. The profile covers about 27,000 clones, with around nine tenths appearing a single time and 20% to 25% taken by the ten largest. Comments on this clone: The antigen is unknown.

Samples of blood were obtained at baseline, on cycle 4 day 1, and on cycle 7 day 1. The chain joins TRBV10-1 to TRBJ2-1; TRBD2 matches at 11 bases. This receptor was identified in an adult with an advanced solid tumor such as melanoma, head and neck, liver or kidney cancer. Source: CD4+ or CD8+ T cells sorted from blood, taken in a trial of the OX40 agonist ivuxolimab. The CDR3 coding sequence is TGCGCCAGCAGTGAAACTAGCGGGAGCTCCTACAATGAGCAGTTCTTC. As protein: CASSETSGSSYNEQFF.